One sample yielded the 19 T cell receptor beta chains listed below, sequenced in a study of regulatory T cells in long-lasting Graves disease. The time point: persistent/refractory GD, antithyroid drugs over 5 years with positive TRAb. Extracted RNA from PBMCs served as the source of the TCR library. Building the TCR beta libraries relied on iRepertoire HTBI primers, and CDR3 regions underwent Arm-PCR. TCRdb reprocessed the multiplex PCR reads with MiXCR, giving one entry per CDR3 protein. The sample has 450,000 or so distinct CDR3 sequences; 20% to 25% are singletons. Sequencing used peripheral blood mononuclear cells (PBMCs), obtained when the disease was refractory, from a patient treated with antithyroid drugs. The source is a female donor with Graves disease.

This clonotype was seen at least ten times. The V and J genes are TRBV6-1 and TRBJ2-7; D is perhaps TRBD2 (5 bases). This CDR3 has 18 amino acids. Germline assignment: CDR1 MNHNS and CDR2 SASEGT. Trimming shortened V by 1 base and J by 0 bases, and 19 bases separated the two germline ends. Here the CDR3 reads CASSEERVGSVGSYEQYF. The CDR3 nucleotides read TGTGCCAGCAGTGAAGAAAGAGTAGGGAGCGTCGGCTCCTACGAGCAGTACTTC.

This clonotype was picked up many times. The chain combines TRBV12-3 or TRBV12-4 with TRBJ1-4, with D unclear. The V gene lost 6 bases and the J gene lost 5 bases, with 19 bases spanning the gap. CDR3 length: 16 residues. The CDR3 nucleotides are TGTGCCAGCAGCGGAAACTCGGGAGAGTTGAATGAAAAACTGTTTTTT. Translating it yields CASSGNSGELNEKLFF.

This chain joins TRBV19 and TRBJ1-5; D not certain. Germline V lookup: CDR1 LNHDA, CDR2 SQIVND (reference sequence). Trimming removed 3 bases at V and 3 bases at J, with 12 bases between. CDR3 size: 15 residues. CDR3: CASSMVTANNQPQHF. The CDR3 nucleotides are TGTGCCAGTAGTATGGTAACAGCCAACAATCAGCCCCAGCATTTT.

The chain employs TRBV20-1 and TRBJ2-7; 7 nucleotides align to TRBD1. CDR3 length: 12 residues. The V segment lost 6 bases and the J segment 3 bases; nucleotides outside the gene matches: 5. Germline loops: CDR1 DFQATT, CDR2 SNEGSKA (reference sequence). This CDR3 reads CSAPDRVYEQYF. The CDR3, as DNA: TGCAGTGCGCCCGACAGGGTCTACGAGCAGTACTTC.

Notes on this clonotype: One base away lies a much larger clone, so this may be a sequencing read error. As DNA, the CDR3 is TGTGCCAGCAGTATGACTGGCGGGGGGGTCGACGAATTCACCGGGGAGCTGTTTTTT. The encoded protein is CASSMTGGGVDEFTGELFF. The chain uses TRBV6-1 and TRBJ2-2; 9 nucleotides match TRBD2. Losses at the gene ends were 5 bases for V and 4 bases for J; bases not matched to a gene: 17. There are 19 residues in the CDR3. From germline, CDR1 is MNHNS and CDR2 SASEGT.

This rearrangement joins TRBV28 to TRBJ2-2; the match to TRBD1 covers 7 bases. Germline CDR1 and CDR2: MDHEN and SYDVKM. CDR3 length: 16 amino acids. After removal of 4 bases from V and 3 bases from J, the junction contained 8 bases not matched to a gene. CDR3 sequence: CASSSSGDSHTGELFF. The DNA of the CDR3 is TGTGCCAGCAGTTCATCTGGGGACAGTCACACCGGGGAGCTGTTTTTT.

Many counts were recorded for this clonotype. The chain combines TRBV2 with TRBJ1-1; D might be TRBD1 (6 bases). Trimming removed 4 bases at V and 5 bases at J, with 11 bases between. Germline V gives CDR1 SNHLY, CDR2 FYNNEI. The CDR3 loop spans 13 amino acids. Here the CDR3 DNA reads TGTGCCAGCAGTGGGCAGAGGGGGACTGAAGCTTTCTTT. Protein product: CASSGQRGTEAFF.

This clonotype was recorded many times. Relative to the germline gene, one junction end is altered; a read error may explain this. CDR3 residues: CASSPRPQTGDYGYTF. As DNA, the CDR3 is TGTGCCAGCAGCCCACGCCCTCAGACAGGGGACTATGGCTACACCTTC. V usage is TRBV5-1 and J usage is TRBJ1-2; 8 nucleotides line up with TRBD1. The CDR3 is 16 amino acids. CDR1 and CDR2 from the germline V gene are SGHRS and YFSETQ.

This clonotype was counted many times. V and J are TRBV7-2 and TRBJ2-5; 10 bases match TRBD2. Matching the DNA end better, TRBJ2-4 makes the J call doubtful. The V gene's germline CDR1 is SGHTA and CDR2 FQGNSA. The length of the CDR3 is 15 residues. CDR3 amino acids: CASSPTSGLRNIQYF. CDR3 DNA sequence: TGTGCCAGCAGCCCGACTAGCGGGTTGAGAAACATTCAGTACTTC.

On this clonotype: Just one base apart from a much larger clone, this may be a read error. Written as DNA, the CDR3 is TGTGCCACCAGCAACATTTTACCGGGGGCGCGGGGCTGCACCTTC. It translates to CATSNILPGARGCTF. This sequence joins TRBV15 and TRBJ1-2, with D perhaps TRBD1 (6 bases). Germline V lookup: CDR1 LNHNV, CDR2 YYDKDF (reference sequence). The CDR3 extends over 15 amino acids.

The chain uses TRBV24-1 and TRBJ1-4; unclear D gene. Trimming shortened V by 5 bases and J by 0 bases, and 12 bases separated the two germline ends. This CDR3 contains 16 residues. Germline V gene data show CDR1 as KGHDR and CDR2 as SFDVKD. The CDR3 is CATSGPSSATNEKLFF. CDR3 nucleotides: TGTGCCACCAGTGGCCCCAGTAGTGCAACTAATGAAAAACTGTTTTTT.

As concerns this clonotype: One end of the junction is discordant with germline, which a read error may explain. V and J are TRBV20-1 and TRBJ2-5, with D possibly TRBD2 on 6 matching bases. The CDR3 is 14 residues long. Per germline, CDR1 DFQATT and CDR2 SNEGSKA (reference sequence). This CDR3 reads CSVRRAGIQETQYF. DNA for the CDR3: TGCAGTGTTAGAAGAGCGGGTATCCAAGAGACCCAGTACTTC.

The table lists this clonotype with many counts. In DNA form, the CDR3 reads TGTGCCAGCAGTTACCAGGGACCGTACACTGAAGCTTTCTTT. This gives the protein CASSYQGPYTEAFF. The chain is built from TRBV6-5 and TRBJ1-1; D possibly corresponds to TRBD1 (5 bases). Germline V lookup: CDR1 MNHEY, CDR2 SVGAGI. Trimming removed 2 bases from V and 3 bases from J, with 10 bases in between. CDR3 length: 14 amino acids.

The chain carries TRBV20-1 and TRBJ2-7; 9 nucleotides line up with TRBD2. The germline V gene encodes CDR1 DFQATT and CDR2 SNEGSKA (reference sequence). This CDR3 has 13 amino acids. Unmatched junction bases numbered 6, after V lost 3 bases and J lost 6 bases. The CDR3 here is CSASPGLAVEQYF. CDR3 in DNA: TGCAGTGCTAGCCCGGGACTAGCAGTCGAGCAGTACTTC.

The chain combines TRBV5-6 with TRBJ2-5; D possibly corresponds to TRBD2 (6 bases). Germline CDR1 reads SGHDT; CDR2 reads YYEEEE. Trimming pared 7 bases from V and 7 bases from J, leaving 8 bases between. CDR3 length equals 10 residues. For the CDR3, the DNA is TGTGCCAGCGGGCGGGGGACCCAGTACTTC. Encoded protein: CASGRGTQYF.

This clonotype was counted many times. The chain is built from TRBV10-3 and TRBJ2-7; 7 nucleotides line up with TRBD1. The CDR3 has 16 amino acids. V lost 2 bases to trimming and J lost 1 base; unmatched junction nucleotides: 8. The germline CDR1 and CDR2 sequences are ENHRY and SYGVKD. CDR3 residues: CAISESRQGDSYEQYF. In DNA, the CDR3 is TGTGCCATCAGTGAGAGCAGACAGGGTGATTCCTACGAGCAGTACTTC.

The chain carries TRBV5-4 and TRBJ2-7; a weak D match, TRBD2 (5 bases). Between the trimmed V and J ends, which lost 0 bases and 3 bases, there was a span of 10 bases. This CDR3 contains 14 residues. The germline gives CDR1 SGHNT, CDR2 YYREEE (reference sequence). CDR3 in DNA: TGTGCCAGCAGCTTGGGCCGGGATTTCTACGAGCAGTACTTC. Its translation is CASSLGRDFYEQYF.

This clonotype appeared many times. This rearrangement joins TRBV28 to TRBJ2-4; 7 nucleotides line up with TRBD2. The CDR3 runs to 18 residues. CDR1 and CDR2 (germline): MDHEN, SYDVKM. V shed 6 bases, J shed 3 bases, and the junction held 17 bases outside the gene matches. The CDR3: CASSLAGAGTGVKNIQYF. DNA of the CDR3: TGTGCCAGCAGCCTAGCTGGAGCGGGGACGGGAGTCAAAAACATTCAGTACTTC.

J is TRBJ1-2 and V is TRBV7-9, with a possible D match to TRBD1 (6 bases). The CDR3 extends over 15 amino acids. Germline values: CDR1 SEHNR, CDR2 FQNEAQ (reference sequence). V lost 5 bases, J lost 8 bases, and 21 bases lay in between. The CDR3, as DNA: TGTGCCAGCAGCCCCCGGGACACTCCGGGGCTAGGCTACACCTTC. Residues: CASSPRDTPGLGYTF.